This T cell receptor beta chain was identified during a study of blood T cells in healthy people across ages. Unmatched junction bases numbered 7, after V lost 0 bases and J lost 5 bases. The germline gives CDR1 DFQATT, CDR2 SNEGSKA (reference sequence). This CDR3 has 15 amino acids. A J-beta primer mix and a sample-barcoded 5' primer were used in a second PCR of about 7 to 12 cycles. Each of the cDNA molecules was tagged by a template-switch adaptor with 12 random nucleotides. TCRdb re-analysed the 5' RACE reads in MiXCR, keeping a single row per CDR3 protein. In the table there are roughly 2 million distinct CDR3 sequences, approximately 50% of which are singletons. This clonotype was found a few times. What it recognizes is unknown. Study outcomes and limitations: Considered underestimates were the diversity estimates obtained from one million T cells.

The receptor comes from a middle-aged woman in good health. Source material: blood. The chain recombines TRBV20-1 with TRBJ2-7; TRBD1 agrees at 10 bases. The CDR3 bases are TGCAGTGCTAGAGATCCGGGACAGGGGTTCCACGAGCAGTACTTC. Its translation: CSARDPGQGFHEQYF.